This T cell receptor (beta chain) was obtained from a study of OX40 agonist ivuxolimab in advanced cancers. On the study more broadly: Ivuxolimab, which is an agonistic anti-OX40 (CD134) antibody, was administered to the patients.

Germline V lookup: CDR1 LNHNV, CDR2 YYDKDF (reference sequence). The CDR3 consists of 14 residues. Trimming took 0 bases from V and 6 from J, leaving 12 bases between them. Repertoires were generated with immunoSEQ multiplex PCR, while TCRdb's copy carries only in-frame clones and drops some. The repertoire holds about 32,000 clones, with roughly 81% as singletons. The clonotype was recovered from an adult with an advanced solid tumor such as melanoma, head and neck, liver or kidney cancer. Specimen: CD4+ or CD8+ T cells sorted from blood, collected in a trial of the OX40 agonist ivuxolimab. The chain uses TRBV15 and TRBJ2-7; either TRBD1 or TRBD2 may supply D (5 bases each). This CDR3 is CATSRDIGDREQYF. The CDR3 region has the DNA TGTGCCACCAGCAGAGATATTGGGGACCGCGAGCAGTACTTC.